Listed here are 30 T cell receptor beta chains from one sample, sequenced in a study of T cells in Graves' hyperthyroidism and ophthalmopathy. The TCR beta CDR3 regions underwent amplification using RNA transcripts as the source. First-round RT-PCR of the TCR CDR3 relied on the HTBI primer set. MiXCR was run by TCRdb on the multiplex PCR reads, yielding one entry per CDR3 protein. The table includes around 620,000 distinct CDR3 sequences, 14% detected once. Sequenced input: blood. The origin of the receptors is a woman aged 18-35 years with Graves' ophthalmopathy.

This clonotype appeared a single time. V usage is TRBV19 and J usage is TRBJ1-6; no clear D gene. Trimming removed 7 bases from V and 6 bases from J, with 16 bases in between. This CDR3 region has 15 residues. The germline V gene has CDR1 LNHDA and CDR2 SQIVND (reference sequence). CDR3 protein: CASTGSAGFNSPLHF. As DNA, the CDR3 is TGTGCCAGTACGGGGAGCGCAGGTTTTAATTCACCCCTCCACTTT.

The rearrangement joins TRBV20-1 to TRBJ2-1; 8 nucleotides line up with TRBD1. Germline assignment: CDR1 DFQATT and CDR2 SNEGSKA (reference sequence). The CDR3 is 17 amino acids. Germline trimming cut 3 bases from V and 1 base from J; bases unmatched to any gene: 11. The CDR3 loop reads CSARTGAMFRSYNEQFF. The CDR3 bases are TGCAGTGCTAGGACAGGGGCTATGTTTAGGTCCTACAATGAGCAGTTCTTC.

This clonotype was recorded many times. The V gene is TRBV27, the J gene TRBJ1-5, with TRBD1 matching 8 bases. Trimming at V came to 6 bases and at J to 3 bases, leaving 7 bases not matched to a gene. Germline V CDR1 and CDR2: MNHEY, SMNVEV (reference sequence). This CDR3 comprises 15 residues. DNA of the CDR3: TGTGCCAGCAGGCCAGGGACAGGCCCCAATCAGCCCCAGCATTTT. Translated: CASRPGTGPNQPQHF.

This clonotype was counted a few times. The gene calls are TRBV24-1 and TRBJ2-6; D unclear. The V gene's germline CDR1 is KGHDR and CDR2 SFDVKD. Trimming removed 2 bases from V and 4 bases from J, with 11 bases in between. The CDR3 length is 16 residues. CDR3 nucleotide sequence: TGTGCCACCAGTGATTCCTCCGGGTCCGGGGCCAACGTCCTGACTTTC. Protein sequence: CATSDSSGSGANVLTF.

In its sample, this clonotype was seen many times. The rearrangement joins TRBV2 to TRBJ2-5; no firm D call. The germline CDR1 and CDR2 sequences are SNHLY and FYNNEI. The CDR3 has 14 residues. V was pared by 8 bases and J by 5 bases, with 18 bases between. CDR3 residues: CASCRAPNGETQYF. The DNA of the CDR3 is TGTGCCAGCTGCCGGGCACCAAACGGGGAGACCCAGTACTTC. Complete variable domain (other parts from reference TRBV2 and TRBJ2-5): EPEVTQTPSHQVTQMGQEVILRCVPISNHLYFYWYRQILGQKVEFLVSFYNNEISEKSEIFDDQFSVERPDGSNFTLKIRSTKLEDSAMYFCASCRAPNGETQYFGPGTRLLVL.

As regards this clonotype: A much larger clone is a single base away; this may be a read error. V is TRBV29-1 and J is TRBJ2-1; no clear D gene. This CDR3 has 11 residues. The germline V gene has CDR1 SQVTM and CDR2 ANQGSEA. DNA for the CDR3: TGCAACGTTAATTTTTATGATGAGCAGTTCTTC. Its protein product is CNVNFYDEQFF.

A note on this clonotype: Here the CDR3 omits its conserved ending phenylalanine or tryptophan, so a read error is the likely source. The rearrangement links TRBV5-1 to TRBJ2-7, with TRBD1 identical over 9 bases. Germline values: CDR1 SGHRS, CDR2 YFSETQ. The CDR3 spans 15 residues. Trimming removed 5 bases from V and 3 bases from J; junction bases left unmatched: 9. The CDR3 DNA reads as TGCGCCAGCAGGTCCGGGACAGGGTATATCTACGAGCAGTACTCC. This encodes CASRSGTGYIYEQYS.

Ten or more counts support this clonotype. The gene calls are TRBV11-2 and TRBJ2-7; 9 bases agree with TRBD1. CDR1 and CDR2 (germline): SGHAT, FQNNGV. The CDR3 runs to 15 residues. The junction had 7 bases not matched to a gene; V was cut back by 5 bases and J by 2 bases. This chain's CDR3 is CASSTHRGRTYEQYF. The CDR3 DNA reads TGTGCCAGCAGCACCCACAGGGGGCGGACCTACGAGCAGTACTTC.

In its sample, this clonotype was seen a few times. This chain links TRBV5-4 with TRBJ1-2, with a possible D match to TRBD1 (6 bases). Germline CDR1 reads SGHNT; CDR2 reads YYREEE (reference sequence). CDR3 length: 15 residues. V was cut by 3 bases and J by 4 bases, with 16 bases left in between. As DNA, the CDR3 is TGTGCCAGCAGCTCCACGGGACAAGGCGGCTATGGCTACACCTTC. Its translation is CASSSTGQGGYGYTF. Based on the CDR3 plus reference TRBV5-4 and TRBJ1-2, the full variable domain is ETGVTQSPTHLIKTRGQQVTLRCSSQSGHNTVSWYQQALGQGPQFIFQYYREEENGRGNFPPRFSGLQFPNYSSELNVNALELDDSALYLCASSSTGQGGYGYTFGSGTRLTVV.

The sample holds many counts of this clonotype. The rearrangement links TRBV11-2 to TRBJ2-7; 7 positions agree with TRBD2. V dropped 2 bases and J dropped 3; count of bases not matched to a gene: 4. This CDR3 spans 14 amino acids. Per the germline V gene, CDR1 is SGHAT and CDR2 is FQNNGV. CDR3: CASSLFSGGYEQYF. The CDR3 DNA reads TGTGCCAGCAGCTTATTTTCGGGAGGCTACGAGCAGTACTTC.

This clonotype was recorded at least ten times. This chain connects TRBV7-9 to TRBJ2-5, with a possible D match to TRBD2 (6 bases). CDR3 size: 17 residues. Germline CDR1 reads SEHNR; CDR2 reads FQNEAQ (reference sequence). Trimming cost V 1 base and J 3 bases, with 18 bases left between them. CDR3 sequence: CASSLGVDYQEEETQYF. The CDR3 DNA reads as TGTGCCAGCAGCTTAGGGGTGGACTACCAAGAAGAAGAGACCCAGTACTTC. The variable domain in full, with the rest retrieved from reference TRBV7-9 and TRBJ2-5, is DTGVSQNPRHKITKRGQNVTFRCDPISEHNRLYWYRQTLGQGPEFLTYFQNEAQLEKSRLLSDRFSAERPKGSFSTLEIQRTEQGDSAMYLCASSLGVDYQEEETQYFGPGTRLLVL.

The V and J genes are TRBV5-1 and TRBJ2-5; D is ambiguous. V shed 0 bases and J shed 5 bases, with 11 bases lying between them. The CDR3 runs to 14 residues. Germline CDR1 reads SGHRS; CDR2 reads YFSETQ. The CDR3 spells CASSLATFGETQYF. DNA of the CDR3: TGCGCCAGCAGCTTGGCCACTTTTGGGGAGACCCAGTACTTC.

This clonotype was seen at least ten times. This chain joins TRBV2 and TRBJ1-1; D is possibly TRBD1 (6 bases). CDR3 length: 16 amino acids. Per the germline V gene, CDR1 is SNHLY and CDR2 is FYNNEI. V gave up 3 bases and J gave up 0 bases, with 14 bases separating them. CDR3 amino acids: CASSEVGGGMNTEAFF. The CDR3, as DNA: TGTGCCAGCAGTGAGGTGGGGGGCGGAATGAACACTGAAGCTTTCTTT.

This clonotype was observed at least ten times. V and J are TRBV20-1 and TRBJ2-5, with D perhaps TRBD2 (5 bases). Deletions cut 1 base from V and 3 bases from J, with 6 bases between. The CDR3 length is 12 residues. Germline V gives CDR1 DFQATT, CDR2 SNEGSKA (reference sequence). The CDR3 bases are TGCAGTGCTAGAGTCGGGAAAGAGACCCAGTACTTC. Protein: CSARVGKETQYF.

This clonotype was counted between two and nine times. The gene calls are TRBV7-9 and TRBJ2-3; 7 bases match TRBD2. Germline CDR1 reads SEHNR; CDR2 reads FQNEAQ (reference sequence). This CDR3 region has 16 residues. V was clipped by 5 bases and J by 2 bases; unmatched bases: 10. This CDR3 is CASSQRTRDYTDTQYF. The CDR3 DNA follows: TGTGCCAGCAGCCAGAGGACAAGGGACTACACAGATACGCAGTATTTT.

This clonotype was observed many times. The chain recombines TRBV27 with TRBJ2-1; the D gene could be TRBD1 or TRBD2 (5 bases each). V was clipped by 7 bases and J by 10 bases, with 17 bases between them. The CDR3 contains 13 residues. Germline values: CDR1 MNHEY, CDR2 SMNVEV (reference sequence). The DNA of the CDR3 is TGTGCCAGCACCCTATATGGGGGTGGGGAGCAGTTCTTC. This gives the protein CASTLYGGGEQFF.

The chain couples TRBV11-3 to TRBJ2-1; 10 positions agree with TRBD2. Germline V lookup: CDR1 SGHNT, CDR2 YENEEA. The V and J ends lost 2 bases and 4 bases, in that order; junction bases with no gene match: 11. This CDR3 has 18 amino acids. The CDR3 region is CASSLKGRASGSYNEQFF. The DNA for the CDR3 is TGTGCCAGCAGCTTAAAGGGGCGGGCTAGCGGGAGTTACAATGAGCAGTTCTTC.

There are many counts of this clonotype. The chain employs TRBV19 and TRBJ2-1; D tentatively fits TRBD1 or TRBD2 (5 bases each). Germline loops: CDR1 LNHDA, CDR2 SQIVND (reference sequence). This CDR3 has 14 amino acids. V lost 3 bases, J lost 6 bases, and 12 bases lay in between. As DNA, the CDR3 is TGTGCCAGTAGTATGAGGGACCTTGGCAATGAGCAGTTCTTC. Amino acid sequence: CASSMRDLGNEQFF.

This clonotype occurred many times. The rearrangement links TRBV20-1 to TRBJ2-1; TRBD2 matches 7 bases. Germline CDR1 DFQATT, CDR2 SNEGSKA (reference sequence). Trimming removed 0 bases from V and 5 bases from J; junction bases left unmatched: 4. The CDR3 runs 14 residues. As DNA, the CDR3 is TGCAGTGCTAGAGAGGCGGGAGTCGACAATGAGCAGTTCTTC. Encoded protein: CSAREAGVDNEQFF.

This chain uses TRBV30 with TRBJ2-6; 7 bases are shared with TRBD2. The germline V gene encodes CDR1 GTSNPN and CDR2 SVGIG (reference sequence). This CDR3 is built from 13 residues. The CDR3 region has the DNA TGTGCGGGAGGGGCATCTGGGGCCAACGTCCTGACTTTC. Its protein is CAGGASGANVLTF.

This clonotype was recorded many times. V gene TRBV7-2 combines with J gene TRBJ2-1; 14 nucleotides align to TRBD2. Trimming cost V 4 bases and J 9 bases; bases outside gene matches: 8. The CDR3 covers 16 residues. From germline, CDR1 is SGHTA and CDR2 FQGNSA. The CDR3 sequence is CASSSDPGLAGVEQFF. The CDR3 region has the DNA TGTGCCAGCAGCTCGGACCCGGGACTAGCGGGAGTTGAGCAGTTCTTC.

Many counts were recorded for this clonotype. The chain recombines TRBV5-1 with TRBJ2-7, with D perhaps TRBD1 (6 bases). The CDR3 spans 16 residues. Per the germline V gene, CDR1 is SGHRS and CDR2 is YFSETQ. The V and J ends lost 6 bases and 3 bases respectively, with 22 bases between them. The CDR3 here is CASNPWVRRGVYEQYF. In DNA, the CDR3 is TGCGCCAGCAACCCCTGGGTTCGCAGGGGCGTCTACGAGCAGTACTTC.

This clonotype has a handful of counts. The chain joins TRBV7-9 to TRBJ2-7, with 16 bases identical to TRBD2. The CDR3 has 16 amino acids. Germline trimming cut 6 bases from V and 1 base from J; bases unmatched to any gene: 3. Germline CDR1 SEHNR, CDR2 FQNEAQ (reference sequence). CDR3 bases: TGTGCCAGCAGGGGGACTAGCGGGAGGGGTTCCTACGAGCAGTACTTC. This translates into CASRGTSGRGSYEQYF. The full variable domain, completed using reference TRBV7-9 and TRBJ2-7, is DTGVSQNPRHKITKRGQNVTFRCDPISEHNRLYWYRQTLGQGPEFLTYFQNEAQLEKSRLLSDRFSAERPKGSFSTLEIQRTEQGDSAMYLCASRGTSGRGSYEQYFGPGTRLTVT.

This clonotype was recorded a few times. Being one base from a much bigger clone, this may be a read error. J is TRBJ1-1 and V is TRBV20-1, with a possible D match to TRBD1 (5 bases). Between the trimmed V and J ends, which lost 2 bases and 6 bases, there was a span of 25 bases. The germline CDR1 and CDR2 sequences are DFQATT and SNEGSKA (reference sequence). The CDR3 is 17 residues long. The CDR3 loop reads CSARLDKSAWRDAEAFF. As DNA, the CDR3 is TGCAGTGCTAGACTCGACAAGTCCGCCTGGAGGGACGCTGAAGCTTTCTTT.

CDR3 DNA: TGCGCCAGCAGCTTACAGGTTGGGGTTGGTCAGGGCACAGATACGCAGTATTTT. It codes for CASSLQVGVGQGTDTQYF. This chain joins TRBV5-1 and TRBJ2-3; possibly TRBD1 for D (5 bases). In germline, CDR1 is SGHRS, CDR2 YFSETQ. The CDR3 length is 18 residues. V was trimmed by 2 bases and J by 1 base, leaving 20 bases between them.

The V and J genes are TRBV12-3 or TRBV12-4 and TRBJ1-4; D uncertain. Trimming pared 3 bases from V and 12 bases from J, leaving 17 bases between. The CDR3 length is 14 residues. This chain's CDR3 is CASSFKESLTELFF. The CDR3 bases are TGTGCCAGCAGTTTTAAGGAGTCTCTGACGGAACTGTTTTTT.

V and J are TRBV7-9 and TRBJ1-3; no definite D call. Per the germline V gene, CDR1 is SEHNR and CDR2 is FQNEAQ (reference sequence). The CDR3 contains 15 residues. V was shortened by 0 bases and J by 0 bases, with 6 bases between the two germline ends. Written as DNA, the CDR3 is TGTGCCAGCAGCTTAGCTCTCTCCTCTGGAAACACCATATATTTT. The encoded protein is CASSLALSSGNTIYF.

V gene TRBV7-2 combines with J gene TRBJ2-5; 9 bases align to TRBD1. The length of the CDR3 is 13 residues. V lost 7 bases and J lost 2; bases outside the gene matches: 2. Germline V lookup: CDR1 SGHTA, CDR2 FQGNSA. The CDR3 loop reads CASTGTGQETQYF. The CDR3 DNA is TGTGCCAGCACCGGGACAGGGCAAGAGACCCAGTACTTC. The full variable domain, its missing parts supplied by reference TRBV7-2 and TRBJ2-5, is GAGVSQSPSNKVTEKGKDVELRCDPISGHTALYWYRQSLGQGLEFLIYFQGNSAPDKSGLPSDRFSAERTGGSVSTLTIQRTQQEDSAVYLCASTGTGQETQYFGPGTRLLVL.

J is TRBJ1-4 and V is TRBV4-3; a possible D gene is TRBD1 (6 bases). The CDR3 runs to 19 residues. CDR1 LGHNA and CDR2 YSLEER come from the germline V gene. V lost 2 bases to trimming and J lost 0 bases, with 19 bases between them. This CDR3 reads CASSQRWGGFLATNEKLFF. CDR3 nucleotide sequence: TGCGCCAGCAGCCAAAGGTGGGGGGGCTTCCTGGCAACTAATGAAAAACTGTTTTTT.

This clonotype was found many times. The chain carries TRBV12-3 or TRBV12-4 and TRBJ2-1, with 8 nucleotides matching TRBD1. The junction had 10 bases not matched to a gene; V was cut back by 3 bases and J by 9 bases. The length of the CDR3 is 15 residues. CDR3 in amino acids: CASSFVRGRGGEQFF. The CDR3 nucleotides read TGTGCCAGCAGTTTTGTCAGGGGGCGCGGTGGTGAGCAGTTCTTC.